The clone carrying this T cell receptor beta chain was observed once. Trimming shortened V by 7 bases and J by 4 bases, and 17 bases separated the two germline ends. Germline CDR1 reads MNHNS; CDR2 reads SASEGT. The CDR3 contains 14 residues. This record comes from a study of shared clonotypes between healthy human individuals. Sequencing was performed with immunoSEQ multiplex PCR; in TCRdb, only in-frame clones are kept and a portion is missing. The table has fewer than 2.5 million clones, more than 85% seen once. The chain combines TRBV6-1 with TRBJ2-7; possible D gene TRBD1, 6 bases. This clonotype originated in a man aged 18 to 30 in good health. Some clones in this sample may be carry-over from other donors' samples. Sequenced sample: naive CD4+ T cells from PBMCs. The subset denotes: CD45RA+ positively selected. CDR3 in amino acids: CASKWPGVGYEQYF. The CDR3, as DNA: TGTGCCAGCAAGTGGCCAGGGGTTGGGTACGAGCAGTACTTC.